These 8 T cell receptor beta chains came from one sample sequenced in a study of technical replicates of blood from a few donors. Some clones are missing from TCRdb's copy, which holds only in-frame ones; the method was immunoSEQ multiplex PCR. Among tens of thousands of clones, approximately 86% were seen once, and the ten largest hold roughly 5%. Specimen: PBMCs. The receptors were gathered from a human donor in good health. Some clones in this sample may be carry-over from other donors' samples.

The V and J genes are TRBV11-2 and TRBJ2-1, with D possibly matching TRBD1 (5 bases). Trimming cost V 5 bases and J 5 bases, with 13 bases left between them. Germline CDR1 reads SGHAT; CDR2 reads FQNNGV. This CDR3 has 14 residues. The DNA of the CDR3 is TGTGCCAGCAGCCCCCGGACAACTGACAATGAGCAGTTCTTC. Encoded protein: CASSPRTTDNEQFF.

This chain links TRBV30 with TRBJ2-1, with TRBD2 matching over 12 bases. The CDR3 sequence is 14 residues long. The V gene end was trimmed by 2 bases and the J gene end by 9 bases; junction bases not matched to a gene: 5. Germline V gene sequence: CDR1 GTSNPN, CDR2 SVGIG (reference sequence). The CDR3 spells CAWSLAGGPGEQFF. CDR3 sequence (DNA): TGTGCCTGGAGTCTAGCGGGAGGGCCGGGTGAGCAGTTCTTC.

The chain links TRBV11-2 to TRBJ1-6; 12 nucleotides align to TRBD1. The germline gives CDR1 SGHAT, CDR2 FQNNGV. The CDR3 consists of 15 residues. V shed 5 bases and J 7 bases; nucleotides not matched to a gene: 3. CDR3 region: CASSLGTGGNSPLHF. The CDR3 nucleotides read TGTGCCAGCAGCCTGGGGACAGGGGGCAATTCACCCCTCCACTTT.

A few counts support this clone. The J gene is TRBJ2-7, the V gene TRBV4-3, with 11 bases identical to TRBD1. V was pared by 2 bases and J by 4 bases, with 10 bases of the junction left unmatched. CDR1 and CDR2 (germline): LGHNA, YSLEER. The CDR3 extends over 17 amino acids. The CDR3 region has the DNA TGCGCCAGCAGCCAATCCACGACCGGGACAGGGGGGTACGAGCAGTACTTC. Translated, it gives CASSQSTTGTGGYEQYF.

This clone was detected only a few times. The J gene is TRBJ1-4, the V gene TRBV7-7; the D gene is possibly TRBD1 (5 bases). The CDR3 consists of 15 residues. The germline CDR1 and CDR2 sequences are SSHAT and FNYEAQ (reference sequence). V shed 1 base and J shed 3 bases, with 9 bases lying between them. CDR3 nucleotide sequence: TGTGCCAGCAGCTTAGATGCGGGACCTAATGAAAAACTGTTTTTT. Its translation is CASSLDAGPNEKLFF.

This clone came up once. The CDR3 nucleotides are TGTGCCAGCAGCATACAGGGGGGGAACACTGAAGCTTTCTTT. Its translation is CASSIQGGNTEAFF. The V call is TRBV7-2, the J call TRBJ1-1, with 8 bases aligning to TRBD1. The germline CDR1 and CDR2 sequences are SGHTA and FQGNSA. There are 14 residues in the CDR3. Losses at the gene ends were 5 bases for V and 1 base for J; bases not matched to a gene: 3.

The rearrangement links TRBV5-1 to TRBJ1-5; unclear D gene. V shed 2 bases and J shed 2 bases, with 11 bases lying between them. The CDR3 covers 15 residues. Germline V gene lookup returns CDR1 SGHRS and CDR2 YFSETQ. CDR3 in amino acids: CASSFLRGGNQPQHF. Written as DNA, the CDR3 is TGCGCCAGCAGCTTTCTCCGGGGTGGCAATCAGCCCCAGCATTTT. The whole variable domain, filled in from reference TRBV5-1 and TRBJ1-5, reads KAGVTQTPRYLIKTRGQQVTLSCSPISGHRSVSWYQQTPGQGLQFLFEYFSETQRNKGNFPGRFSGRQFSNSRSEMNVSTLELGDSALYLCASSFLRGGNQPQHFGDGTRLSIL.

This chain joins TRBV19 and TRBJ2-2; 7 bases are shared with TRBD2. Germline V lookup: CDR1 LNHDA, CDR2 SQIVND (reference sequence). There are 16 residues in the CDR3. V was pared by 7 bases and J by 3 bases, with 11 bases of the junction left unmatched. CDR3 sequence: CASMGRGLEDTGELFF. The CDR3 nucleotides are TGTGCCAGTATGGGGAGGGGATTGGAGGACACCGGGGAGCTGTTTTTT.